This T cell receptor (beta chain) was profiled in a study of CD8+ T cells in alopecia areata. The wider study: Those treated were given oral tofacitinib at 5 to 10 mg twice daily. The study's findings and limits: Normal skin's resident alphabeta T cells are also sequenced in scalp samples. TCRs were shared less clearly across patients than in mice, possibly for HLA-related reasons.

The table lists this clone with a few counts. Its antigen is not identified. cDNA serving as the sequencing template came from extracted, reverse transcribed RNA. This table comes from immunoSEQ multiplex PCR, and its TCRdb copy is limited to in-frame clones, with some not included. The profile shows almost 250,000 clones, around two thirds of them singletons. Lesional scalp punch biopsies and peripheral blood were collected from alopecia areata patients. The sample consisted of CD4+ T cells sorted from blood, taken at week 0. The sequence was collected from a human donor with alopecia areata.

CDR3 in DNA: TGTGCCAGCAGTTATATACAGGGGAACGGTGACTATGGCTACACCTTC. Translation: CASSYIQGNGDYGYTF. This chain joins TRBV6-5 and TRBJ1-2; 7 bases align to TRBD1. Germline CDR1 MNHEY, CDR2 SVGAGI. There are 16 residues in the CDR3. The ends lost 3 bases at V and 3 bases at J; junction bases unmatched: 10.